This T cell receptor beta chain was observed in a study of cytomegalovirus exposure and HLA in healthy donors. It was with 60 Vbeta and 13 Jbeta primers that the PCR ran. This table comes from immunoSEQ multiplex PCR, and its TCRdb copy is limited to in-frame clones, with some not included. This sample's clone table lists roughly 100,000 clones. CDR3 length: 14 residues. The V end lost 3 bases, the J end lost 4 bases, and 12 bases lay between the germline ends. The germline V gene encodes CDR1 SNHLY and CDR2 FYNNEI. The sequenced sample consisted of PBMCs. J is TRBJ1-2 and V is TRBV2, with D perhaps matching TRBD1 (5 bases). This clonotype was sampled from a woman aged 25-40 years in good health and CMV-seronegative. The CDR3 spells CASSERGGGYGYTF. DNA for the CDR3: TGTGCCAGCAGTGAGCGCGGGGGGGGCTATGGCTACACCTTC.